The clone carrying this T cell receptor (beta chain) has more than one count but fewer than ten. Antigen: not known. The record originates from a study of T cells in narcolepsy. Study outcomes and limitations: Same-patient CSF and blood CD4+ T cell clonotypes included HCRT-specific and TRIB2-specific autoreactive ones.

V was shortened by 2 bases and J by 7 bases, with 15 bases between the two germline ends. Germline V CDR1 and CDR2: LNHDA, SQIVND (reference sequence). The CDR3 spans 14 residues. Generated by immunoSEQ multiplex PCR, the TCRdb table keeps only in-frame clones and is missing some. Counted here are tens of thousands of clones, about 77% occurring once; the ten biggest clones make up less than 1.5%. The genes are TRBV19 and TRBJ2-7, with D possibly TRBD1 on 7 matching bases. This clonotype originated in a human donor with narcolepsy. The specimen was CD45RA- memory CD4+ T cells from PBMCs. The CDR3 DNA sequence: TGTGCCAGTAGTATAAGAGGACAGGCGGGGGAGCAGTACTTC. Its protein is CASSIRGQAGEQYF. The whole variable domain, filled in from reference TRBV19 and TRBJ2-7, reads DGGITQSPKYLFRKEGQNVTLSCEQNLNHDAMYWYRQDPGQGLRLIYYSQIVNDFQKGDIAEGYSVSREKKESFPLTVTSAQKNPTAFYLCASSIRGQAGEQYFGPGTRLTVT.